The 17 T cell receptor beta chains below come from one sample, sequenced in a study of blood T cell repertoires in COVID-19. Some clones are missing from TCRdb's copy, which holds only in-frame ones; the method was immunoSEQ multiplex PCR. The profile shows about 150,000 clones, roughly nine tenths of them singletons. The source material was peripheral blood. The source of these receptors is a woman between 70 and 85 years old with acute or convalescent COVID-19.

This chain uses TRBV30 with TRBJ2-7; D perhaps matches TRBD1 (5 bases). Germline assignment: CDR1 GTSNPN and CDR2 SVGIG (reference sequence). The CDR3 length is 12 residues. Trimming took 4 bases from V and 6 from J, leaving 13 bases between them. The CDR3 loop is CAWNPGQGEQYF. DNA of the CDR3: TGTGCCTGGAATCCAGGTCAGGGCGAGCAGTACTTC.

The chain links TRBV5-1 to TRBJ2-2, with D possibly TRBD2 on 5 matching bases. V lost 4 bases and J 0 bases, leaving 10 bases between the germline ends. CDR3 size: 15 residues. The germline CDR1 and CDR2 sequences are SGHRS and YFSETQ. The CDR3 here is CASSRRTPNTGELFF. The CDR3 nucleotides read TGCGCCAGCAGCCGCCGGACTCCGAACACCGGGGAGCTGTTTTTT.

This clone showed up just once. The chain couples TRBV6-5 to TRBJ1-1; TRBD1 agrees at 12 bases. The CDR3 spans 16 residues. The germline gives CDR1 MNHEY, CDR2 SVGAGI. V shed 3 bases, J shed 6 bases, and the junction held 8 bases outside the gene matches. The CDR3 nucleotides are TGTGCCAGCAGTTATTCCGGGACAGGGGGCTTGGCTGAAGCTTTCTTT. Residues: CASSYSGTGGLAEAFF.

Comment on this clone: Germline and junction disagree at one end, which may indicate a read error. This chain links TRBV5-8 with TRBJ2-3, with a possible D match to TRBD2 (5 bases). The CDR3 totals 15 residues. CDR1 and CDR2 from the germline V gene are SGHTS and YDEGEE. CDR3 nucleotides: TGTGCCACCAGCACCGTCGGAGGTAGCACAGATACGCAGTATTTT. Protein sequence: CATSTVGGSTDTQYF.

This chain joins TRBV5-4 and TRBJ2-2, with a possible D match to TRBD1 (6 bases). Trimming took off 2 bases at V and 4 bases at J, with 9 bases between the two ends. This CDR3 spans 14 amino acids. The germline V gene encodes CDR1 SGHNT and CDR2 YYREEE (reference sequence). In DNA form, the CDR3 reads TGTGCCAGCAGCTTCAACAGGGTCACCGGGGAGCTGTTTTTT. Amino acid sequence: CASSFNRVTGELFF. The full variable domain, with the rest looked up from reference TRBV5-4 and TRBJ2-2, is ETGVTQSPTHLIKTRGQQVTLRCSSQSGHNTVSWYQQALGQGPQFIFQYYREEENGRGNFPPRFSGLQFPNYSSELNVNALELDDSALYLCASSFNRVTGELFFGEGSRLTVL.

This chain uses TRBV28 with TRBJ1-2; 7 bases match TRBD1. Germline-derived CDR1 and CDR2 are MDHEN and SYDVKM. The V segment lost 7 bases and the J segment 8 bases; nucleotides outside the gene matches: 13. The CDR3 covers 14 residues. The CDR3 loop reads CASTVGTALSGYTF. CDR3 coding DNA: TGTGCCAGCACAGTTGGGACAGCGTTATCCGGCTACACCTTC.

The chain joins TRBV5-1 to TRBJ1-5, with TRBD1 matching over 7 bases. This CDR3 has 15 residues. Germline CDR1 is SGHRS and CDR2 is YFSETQ. J lost 2 bases, V lost 3 bases, and 5 bases had no gene match. The CDR3 DNA sequence: TGCGCCAGCAGCTCGACAGGGAATGGCAATCAGCCCCAGCATTTT. Its protein is CASSSTGNGNQPQHF. The full variable domain, completed using reference TRBV5-1 and TRBJ1-5, is KAGVTQTPRYLIKTRGQQVTLSCSPISGHRSVSWYQQTPGQGLQFLFEYFSETQRNKGNFPGRFSGRQFSNSRSEMNVSTLELGDSALYLCASSSTGNGNQPQHFGDGTRLSIL.

This chain connects TRBV6-5 to TRBJ2-4; D is possibly TRBD2 (6 bases). CDR1 MNHEY and CDR2 SVGAGI come from the germline V gene. V lost 0 bases and J 6 bases, leaving 12 bases between the germline ends. The CDR3 is 15 residues long. CDR3 sequence reads: CASSYSLLGGNIQYF. Here the CDR3 DNA reads TGTGCCAGCAGTTACTCACTACTCGGGGGAAACATTCAGTACTTC.

The rearrangement joins TRBV7-6 to TRBJ2-7; the match to TRBD2 covers 8 bases. The ends lost 5 bases at V and 5 bases at J; junction bases unmatched: 8. CDR1 and CDR2 from the germline V gene are SGHVS and FNYEAQ. The CDR3 has 14 residues. In DNA, the CDR3 is TGTGCCAGCAGCCAAGCGGGGGCGCCGAACGAGCAGTACTTC. This translates into CASSQAGAPNEQYF.

The chain is built from TRBV19 and TRBJ2-3, with TRBD2 as a possible D gene (7 bases). This CDR3 contains 15 residues. Per the germline V gene, CDR1 is LNHDA and CDR2 is SQIVND (reference sequence). V shed 5 bases and J shed 1 base, with 13 bases lying between them. The CDR3 DNA sequence: TGTGCCAGTAGTGGGGGGGGACACCGCACAGATACGCAGTATTTT. Its translation is CASSGGGHRTDTQYF.

About this clone itself: The junction does not match germline at one end; this may be a read error. CDR3 sequence (DNA): TGTGCCAGCAGCCCGGGACAGGGGTCCTCCGAGCAGTACTTC. It codes for CASSPGQGSSEQYF. The V gene is TRBV6-4, the J gene TRBJ2-7; 10 positions agree with TRBD1. The germline CDR1 and CDR2 sequences are MRHNA and SNTAGT. The CDR3 covers 14 residues.

The V call is TRBV19, the J call TRBJ2-3; 7 bases align to TRBD1. Germline CDR1 is LNHDA and CDR2 is SQIVND (reference sequence). This CDR3 has 18 amino acids. V dropped 4 bases and J dropped 3; count of bases not matched to a gene: 16. The DNA of the CDR3 is TGTGCCAGTAGTAAAAGGGGGCGGAGCAGGGGTAGTACAGATACGCAGTATTTT. It is translated as CASSKRGRSRGSTDTQYF.

This chain links TRBV20-1 with TRBJ2-3, with 8 bases aligning to TRBD2. With V trimmed by 3 bases and J by 1 base, 3 bases remained unmatched. Per germline, CDR1 DFQATT and CDR2 SNEGSKA (reference sequence). The CDR3 contains 14 residues. The CDR3 sequence is CSASNSGGTDTQYF. CDR3 bases: TGCAGTGCTAGTAATAGCGGGGGCACAGATACGCAGTATTTT.

The chain couples TRBV19 to TRBJ1-5, with D tentatively TRBD1 (5 bases). Trimming removed 3 bases at V and 4 bases at J, with 31 bases between. The CDR3 is 21 amino acids. Germline V gene sequence: CDR1 LNHDA, CDR2 SQIVND (reference sequence). The chain's CDR3 is CASSMDPPGHPESNSNQPQHF. The CDR3 DNA reads TGTGCCAGTAGTATGGACCCACCCGGACACCCGGAATCTAATTCAAATCAGCCCCAGCATTTT.

Only a few counts were recorded for this clone. The chain joins TRBV28 to TRBJ2-3; 10 nucleotides line up with TRBD2. Trimming took 2 bases from V and 2 from J; bases not matched to a gene: 10. The CDR3 extends over 18 amino acids. Germline V gene data show CDR1 as MDHEN and CDR2 as SYDVKM. The CDR3 sequence is CASSLTPSGGEYTDTQYF. Here the CDR3 DNA reads TGTGCCAGCAGTTTAACCCCCAGCGGGGGGGAATACACAGATACGCAGTATTTT.

This clone was counted between two and nine times. V and J are TRBV19 and TRBJ1-3, with D tentatively TRBD1 (5 bases). Trimming pared 5 bases from V and 7 bases from J, leaving 15 bases between. Germline assignment: CDR1 LNHDA and CDR2 SQIVND (reference sequence). The CDR3 is made up of 14 amino acids. The CDR3 nucleotides read TGTGCCAGTAGTCCCTCGGGGGGACGGAACACCATATATTTT. Its protein product is CASSPSGGRNTIYF.

This chain joins TRBV6-6 and TRBJ1-4; 7 bases line up with TRBD1. The CDR3 has 14 amino acids. Unmatched junction bases numbered 7, after V lost 5 bases and J lost 7 bases. Germline assignment: CDR1 MNHNY and CDR2 SVGAGI (reference sequence). The CDR3 DNA reads as TGTGCCAGCAGTCCTAGACAGGGAGGTGAAAAACTGTTTTTT. Protein sequence: CASSPRQGGEKLFF.